Listed below are T cell receptor beta chains from one sample, sequenced in a study of blood T cell repertoires in COVID-19. Here immunoSEQ multiplex PCR was the method, and the copy in TCRdb shows in-frame clones only, minus some. The table has hundreds of thousands of clones, around 87% seen once. Material: PBMCs or T cells enriched from blood (not recorded which). The receptors derive from a woman aged 45-60 years who had recovered from COVID-19. Each CDR3 is given with its conserved first and last residue. A D gene is named only where the DNA matches it firmly. Where a row states a size, it is once, few, many or the class of an expanded clone; other rows omit it.

>TRBV7-8|.|.|TRBJ2-1
CASSLGTVFHNEQFF
TGTGCCAGCAGCTTAGGTACAGTTTTCCACAATGAGCAGTTCTTC
>TRBV7-2|.|TRBD2|TRBJ2-4
CASSARLAGGPGNIQYF
TGTGCCAGCAGCGCTCGACTAGCGGGAGGGCCGGGAAACATTCAGTACTTC
>TRBV24-1|.|TRBD1|TRBJ2-5
CATAGTEQETQYF
TGTGCCACCGCTGGGACAGAACAAGAGACCCAGTACTTC
>TRBV18|.|.|TRBJ2-7
CASAEIMYEQYF
TGTGCCAGCGCAGAAATCATGTACGAGCAGTACTTC
>TRBV28|few|.|TRBJ1-6
CASSFQGTYNSPLHF
TGTGCCAGCAGTTTCCAGGGCACCTATAATTCACCCCTCCACTTT
>TRBV27|.|.|TRBJ1-1
CASSLAASRQVLNTEAFF
TGTGCCAGCAGTTTAGCGGCGTCCCGACAGGTTCTGAACACTGAAGCTTTCTTT
>TRBV29-1|.|TRBD2|TRBJ2-5
CSVDRGGETQYF
TGCAGCGTTGATCGGGGGGGAGAGACCCAGTACTTC
>TRBV5-1|.|TRBD1|TRBJ2-7
CASSDGTASSYEQYF
TGCGCCAGCAGCGATGGGACAGCCAGCTCCTACGAGCAGTACTTC
>TRBV29-1|few|.|TRBJ1-3
CSAPGGADGNTIYF
TGCAGCGCCCCGGGGGGCGCCGATGGAAACACCATATATTTT
>TRBV28|.|.|TRBJ2-7
CASSLEAYEQYF
TGTGCCAGCAGTTTGGAAGCGTACGAGCAGTACTTC
>TRBV21-1|.|.|TRBJ1-1
CASSKVDTEAFF
TGTGCCAGCAGCAAAGTCGACACTGAAGCTTTCTTT
>TRBV6-2/TRBV6-3|.|TRBD1|TRBJ1-2
CASSSSGTGVGYTF
TGTGCCAGCAGTTCCTCCGGGACAGGCGTCGGCTACACCTTC
>TRBV20-1|few|.|TRBJ1-2
CSANSYGYTF
TGCAGTGCTAACAGCTATGGCTACACCTTC
>TRBV27|.|.|TRBJ1-2
CASSLSIMGGGYTF
TGTGCCAGCAGTTTATCGATAATGGGGGGTGGCTACACCTTC
>TRBV9|.|TRBD2|TRBJ2-3
CASSVSGSLSLSTDTQYF
TGTGCCAGCAGCGTCAGCGGGAGCTTGAGTCTTAGCACAGATACGCAGTATTTT
>TRBV7-2|.|.|TRBJ1-1
CASSLGSREAFF
TGTGCCAGCAGCTTAGGGTCGCGAGAAGCTTTCTTT
>TRBV2|.|.|TRBJ1-5
CASTQTPSGGQPQHF
TGTGCCAGCACCCAGACCCCATCCGGGGGTCAGCCCCAGCATTTT
>TRBV20-1|.|.|TRBJ1-5
CSAILGQPQHF
TGCAGTGCGATACTAGGTCAGCCCCAGCATTTT
>TRBV11-3|.|TRBD2|TRBJ2-3
CASSPGTSGGTDTQYF
TGTGCCAGCAGCCCGGGGACTAGCGGTGGCACAGATACGCAGTATTTT
>TRBV4-1|.|TRBD2|TRBJ2-3
CASSHKIQGSGSRLGGTDTQYF
TGCGCCAGCAGCCATAAAATACAGGGTAGCGGGAGCAGGCTTGGGGGCACAGATACGCAGTATTTT
>TRBV5-1|.|.|TRBJ1-6
CASSAQFINSPLHF
TGCGCCAGCAGTGCCCAGTTTATTAATTCACCCCTCCACTTT
>TRBV9|.|TRBD2|TRBJ2-2
CASSVGLAGKTGELFF
TGTGCCAGCAGCGTAGGGCTAGCGGGAAAAACCGGGGAGCTGTTTTTT
>TRBV19|.|TRBD1|TRBJ1-2
CASIRTGGSYGYTF
TGTGCCAGTATTCGGACAGGGGGGAGCTATGGCTACACCTTC
>TRBV5-4|.|.|TRBJ1-2
CASGRQGLGYGYTF
TGTGCCAGCGGGCGGCAGGGTTTGGGATATGGCTACACCTTC
>TRBV6-2/TRBV6-3|once|.|TRBJ2-3
CASSSSEHTDTQYF
TGTGCCAGCAGCTCTAGCGAACACACAGATACGCAGTATTTT
>TRBV11-2|.|.|TRBJ1-3
CASSFGSYFGNTIYF
TGTGCCAGCAGCTTCGGGTCCTACTTCGGAAACACCATATATTTT
>TRBV7-6|.|.|TRBJ1-1
CASSITELVNTEAFF
TGTGCCAGCAGCATAACGGAACTAGTAAACACTGAAGCTTTCTTT
>TRBV18|.|TRBD1|TRBJ2-7
CASSPVETGAYEQYF
TGTGCCAGCTCACCGGTTGAGACAGGGGCCTACGAGCAGTACTTC
>TRBV6-6|.|.|TRBJ2-7
CASSYPPGTYEQYF
TGTGCCAGCAGTTACCCCCCAGGGACCTACGAGCAGTACTTC
>TRBV7-9|.|.|TRBJ2-1
CASSPRWGHNEQFF
TGTGCCAGCAGCCCCCGCTGGGGCCACAATGAGCAGTTCTTC
>TRBV19|.|.|TRBJ1-2
CASSIGTGANYGYTF
TGTGCCAGTAGTATAGGAACAGGAGCTAACTATGGCTACACCTTC
>TRBV27|.|TRBD1|TRBJ1-2
CASTLRDRDNYGYTF
TGTGCCAGCACTCTCCGGGACAGGGATAACTATGGCTACACCTTC
>TRBV7-7|.|.|TRBJ2-1
CASSLDRYNEQFF
TGTGCTAGCAGCTTAGACAGATACAATGAGCAGTTCTTC
>TRBV4-1|once|TRBD2|TRBJ2-5
CASRPIAGGETQYF
TGCGCCAGCAGACCGATAGCGGGAGGGGAGACCCAGTACTTC
>TRBV7-8|.|.|TRBJ2-1
CASSLGLVKGYNEQFF
TGTGCCAGCAGCTTAGGACTAGTAAAGGGCTACAATGAGCAGTTCTTC
>TRBV11-3|.|TRBD1|TRBJ2-2
CASSPGGYTGELFF
TGTGCCAGCAGCCCAGGGGGATACACCGGGGAGCTGTTTTTT